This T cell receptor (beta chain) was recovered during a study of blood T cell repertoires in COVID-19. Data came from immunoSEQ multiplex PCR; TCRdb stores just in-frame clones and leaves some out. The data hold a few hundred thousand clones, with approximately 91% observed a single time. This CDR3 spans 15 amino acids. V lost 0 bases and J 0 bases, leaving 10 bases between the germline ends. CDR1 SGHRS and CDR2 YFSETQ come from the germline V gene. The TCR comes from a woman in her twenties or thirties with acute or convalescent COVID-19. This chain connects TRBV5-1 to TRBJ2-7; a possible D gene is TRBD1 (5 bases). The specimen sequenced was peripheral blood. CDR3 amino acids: CASSLGQLNSYEQYF. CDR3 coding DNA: TGCGCCAGCAGCTTGGGACAGTTGAACTCCTACGAGCAGTACTTC.